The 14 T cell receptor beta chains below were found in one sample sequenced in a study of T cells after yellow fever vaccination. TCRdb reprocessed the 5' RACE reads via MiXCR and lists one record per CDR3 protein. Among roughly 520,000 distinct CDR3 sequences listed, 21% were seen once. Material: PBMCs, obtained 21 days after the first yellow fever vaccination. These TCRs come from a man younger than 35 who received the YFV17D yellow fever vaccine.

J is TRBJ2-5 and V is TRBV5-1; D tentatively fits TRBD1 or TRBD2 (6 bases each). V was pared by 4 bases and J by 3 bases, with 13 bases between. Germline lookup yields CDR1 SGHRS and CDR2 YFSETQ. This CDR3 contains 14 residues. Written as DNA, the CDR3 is TGCGCCAGCAGCGTGACTAGGGGGGAAGAGACCCAGTACTTC. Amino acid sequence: CASSVTRGEETQYF.

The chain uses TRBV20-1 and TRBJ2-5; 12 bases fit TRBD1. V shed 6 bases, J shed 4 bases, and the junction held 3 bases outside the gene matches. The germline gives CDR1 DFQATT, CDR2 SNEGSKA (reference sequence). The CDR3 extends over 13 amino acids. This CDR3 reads CSARDRGRETQYF. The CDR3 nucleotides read TGCAGTGCGCGGGACAGGGGGCGAGAGACCCAGTACTTC.

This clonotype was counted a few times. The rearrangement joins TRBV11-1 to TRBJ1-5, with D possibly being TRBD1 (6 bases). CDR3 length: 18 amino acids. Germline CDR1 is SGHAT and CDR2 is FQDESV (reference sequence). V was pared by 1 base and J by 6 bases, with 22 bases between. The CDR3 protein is CASSLEDSVRAQCQPQHF. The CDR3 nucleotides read TGTGCCAGCAGCTTAGAGGACAGTGTAAGGGCCCAATGTCAGCCCCAGCATTTT.

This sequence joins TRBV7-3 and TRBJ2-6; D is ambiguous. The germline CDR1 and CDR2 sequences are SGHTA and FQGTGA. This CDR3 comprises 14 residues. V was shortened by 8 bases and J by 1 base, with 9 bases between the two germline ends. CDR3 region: CASGSRSGANVLTF. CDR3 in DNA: TGTGCCAGCGGATCCCGGTCTGGGGCCAACGTCCTGACTTTC.

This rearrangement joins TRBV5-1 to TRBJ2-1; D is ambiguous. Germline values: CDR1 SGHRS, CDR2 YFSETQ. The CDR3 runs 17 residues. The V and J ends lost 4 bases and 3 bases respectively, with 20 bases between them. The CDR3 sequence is CASSQAGRSPYYNEQFF. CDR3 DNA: TGCGCCAGCAGCCAAGCTGGACGGAGTCCATACTACAATGAGCAGTTCTTC.

This chain's CDR3 is CASSWTDSYNEQFF. CDR3 coding DNA: TGTGCCAGCAGTTGGACCGACTCCTACAATGAGCAGTTCTTC. V and J are TRBV12-3 or TRBV12-4 and TRBJ2-1; no clear D gene. The germline V and J ends were trimmed by 4 bases and 0 bases, with 7 bases remaining between them. This CDR3 has 14 residues.

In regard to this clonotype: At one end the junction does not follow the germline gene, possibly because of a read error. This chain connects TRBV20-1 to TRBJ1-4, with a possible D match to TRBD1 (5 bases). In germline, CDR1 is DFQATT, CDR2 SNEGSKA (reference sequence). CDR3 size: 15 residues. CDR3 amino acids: CSVRHAGTPNEKLFF. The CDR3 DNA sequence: TGCAGTGTTAGACACGCCGGGACTCCAAATGAAAAACTGTTTTTT.

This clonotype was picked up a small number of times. CDR3 nucleotide sequence: TGCGCCAGCAGCCCAGTCGTGACGGAACCCTACGAGCAGTACTTC. Translation gives CASSPVVTEPYEQYF. The gene calls are TRBV4-1 and TRBJ2-7; D gene ambiguous. The CDR3 contains 15 residues. With 4 bases removed from V and 2 bases from J, the gap between germline ends came to 15 bases. Germline-derived CDR1 and CDR2 are MGHRA and YSYEKL.

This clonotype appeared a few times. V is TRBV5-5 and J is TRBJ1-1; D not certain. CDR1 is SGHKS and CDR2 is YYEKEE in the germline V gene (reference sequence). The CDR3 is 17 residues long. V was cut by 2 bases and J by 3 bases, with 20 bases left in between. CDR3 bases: TGTGCCAGCAGCTTAATATTCGGCCCTAAAGGGTACACTGAAGCTTTCTTT. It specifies CASSLIFGPKGYTEAFF.

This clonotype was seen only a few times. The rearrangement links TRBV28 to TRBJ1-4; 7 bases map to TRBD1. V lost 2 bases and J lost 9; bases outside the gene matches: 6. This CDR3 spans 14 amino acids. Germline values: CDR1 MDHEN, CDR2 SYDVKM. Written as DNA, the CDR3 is TGTGCCAGCAGTTTAAGGTCAGGGGGAAAAAAACTGTTTTTT. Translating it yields CASSLRSGGKKLFF.

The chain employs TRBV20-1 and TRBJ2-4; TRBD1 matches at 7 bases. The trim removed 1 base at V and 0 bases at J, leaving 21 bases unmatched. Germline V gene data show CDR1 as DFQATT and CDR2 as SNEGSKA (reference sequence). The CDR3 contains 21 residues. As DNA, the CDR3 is TGCAGTGCTAGAGCCGACGACAGGGCCTGGGTGCCCTTACTAGCCAAAAACATTCAGTACTTC. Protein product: CSARADDRAWVPLLAKNIQYF.

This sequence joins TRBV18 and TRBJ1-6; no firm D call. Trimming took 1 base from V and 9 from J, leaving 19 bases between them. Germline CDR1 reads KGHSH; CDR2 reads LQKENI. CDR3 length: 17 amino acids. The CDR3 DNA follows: TGTGCCAGCTCACCACTTCCCCAGTCTAGTCTAGGTTCACCCCTCCACTTT. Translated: CASSPLPQSSLGSPLHF. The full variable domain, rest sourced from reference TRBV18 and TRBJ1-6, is NAGVMQNPRHLVRRRGQEARLRCSPMKGHSHVYWYRQLPEEGLKFMVYLQKENIIDESGMPKERFSAEFPKEGPSILRIQQVVRGDSAAYFCASSPLPQSSLGSPLHFGNGTRLTVT.

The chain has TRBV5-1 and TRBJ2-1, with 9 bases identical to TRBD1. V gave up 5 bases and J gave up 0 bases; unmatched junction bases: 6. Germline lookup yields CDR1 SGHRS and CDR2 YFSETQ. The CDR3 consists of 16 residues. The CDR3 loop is CASSPYRGLSYNEQFF. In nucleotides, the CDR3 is TGCGCCAGCAGTCCTTACAGGGGGCTCTCCTACAATGAGCAGTTCTTC.

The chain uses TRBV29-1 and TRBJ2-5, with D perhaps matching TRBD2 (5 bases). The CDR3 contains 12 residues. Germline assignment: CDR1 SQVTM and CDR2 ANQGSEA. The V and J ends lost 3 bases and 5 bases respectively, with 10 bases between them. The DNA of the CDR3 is TGCAGCGTTGAGGTCCCGGGGGAGACCCAGTACTTC. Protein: CSVEVPGETQYF. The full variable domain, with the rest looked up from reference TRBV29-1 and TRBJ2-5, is SAVISQKPSRDICQRGTSLTIQCQVDSQVTMMFWYRQQPGQSLTLIATANQGSEATYESGFVIDKFPISRPNLTFSTLTVSNMSPEDSSIYLCSVEVPGETQYFGPGTRLLVL.